The 31 T cell receptor beta chains given below trace back to one sample, sequenced in a study of blood T cell repertoires in COVID-19. Measured with immunoSEQ multiplex PCR; TCRdb has only the in-frame clones, and not every one. Among some 300,000 clones listed, about nine tenths were seen once. Source material: peripheral blood. Receptors originate from a woman aged 25-40 years who had recovered from COVID-19.

The table lists this clone with a few counts. Written as DNA, the CDR3 is TGCGCCAGCAGTGACCAGCGTAGCTCCTACGAGCAGTACTTC. Translating gives CASSDQRSSYEQYF. The V and J genes are TRBV10-1 and TRBJ2-7; D uncertain. Germline V gene lookup returns CDR1 WNHNN and CDR2 SYGVQD (reference sequence). The CDR3 totals 14 residues. V was trimmed by 3 bases and J by 0 bases, leaving 9 bases between them.

The chain employs TRBV6-1 and TRBJ2-1, with 10 bases lining up with TRBD2. Looked up from germline, CDR1 is MNHNS and CDR2 is SASEGT. The CDR3 sequence is 16 residues long. Trimming cost V 4 bases and J 8 bases; bases outside gene matches: 11. The CDR3 spells CASSGQRGGRGYEQFF. In DNA form, the CDR3 reads TGTGCCAGCAGTGGCCAGCGGGGGGGCCGAGGTTATGAGCAGTTCTTC.

V gene TRBV3-1 (or the pseudogene TRBV3-2) combines with J gene TRBJ1-6; D unclear. The CDR3 is 15 residues long. V was clipped by 7 bases and J by 5 bases, with 15 bases between them. Per germline, CDR1 LGHDT and CDR2 YNNKEL (reference sequence). The CDR3 protein is CASIPGRPNNSPLHF. CDR3 coding DNA: TGTGCCAGCATCCCCGGCAGGCCAAATAATTCACCCCTCCACTTT.

This rearrangement joins TRBV28 to TRBJ2-3, with D possibly being TRBD2 (6 bases). Trimming left V 6 bases short and J 0 bases short, with 16 bases between. This CDR3 region has 16 residues. Per germline, CDR1 MDHEN and CDR2 SYDVKM. The CDR3 is CASRRLGTGSTDTQYF. CDR3 DNA sequence: TGTGCCAGCAGACGACTAGGGACTGGAAGCACAGATACGCAGTATTTT. Looking up the rest from reference TRBV28 and TRBJ2-3 gives the full variable domain: DVKVTQSSRYLVKRTGEKVFLECVQDMDHENMFWYRQDPGLGLRLIYFSYDVKMKEKGDIPEGYSVSREKKERFSLILESASTNQTSMYLCASRRLGTGSTDTQYFGPGTRLTVL.

The J gene is TRBJ1-5, the V gene TRBV7-4; D gene uncertain. Germline V gene data show CDR1 as SGHVT and CDR2 as SQSDAQ. The ends were cut back, 5 bases at V and 0 bases at J, with 11 bases in the middle. The CDR3 runs to 15 residues. The CDR3 region is CASSAGLYSNQPQHF. CDR3 bases: TGTGCCAGCAGCGCCGGACTGTATAGCAATCAGCCCCAGCATTTT. The full variable domain, completed using reference TRBV7-4 and TRBJ1-5, is GAGVSQSPRYKVAKRGRDVALRCDSISGHVTLYWYRQTLGQGSEVLTYSQSDAQRDKSGRPSGRFSAERPERSVSTLKIQRTEQGDSAVYLCASSAGLYSNQPQHFGDGTRLSIL.

This rearrangement joins TRBV12-3 or TRBV12-4 to TRBJ2-4, with D unresolved. This CDR3 spans 10 amino acids. The germline V and J ends were trimmed by 6 bases and 6 bases, with 3 bases remaining between them. The CDR3 coding sequence is TGTGCCAGCAGCGTAAACATTCAGTACTTC. It translates to CASSVNIQYF.

This clone was seen a handful of times. The identical CDR3 is also encoded by other nucleotide sequences in the sample. J is TRBJ1-2 and V is TRBV7-9; D is uncertain. The CDR3 sequence is 12 residues long. Germline V gives CDR1 SEHNR, CDR2 FQNEAQ (reference sequence). Trimming removed 1 base at V and 5 bases at J, with 5 bases between. The CDR3 here is CASSLDSYGYTF. The CDR3 DNA is TGTGCCAGCAGCTTAGATTCGTATGGCTACACCTTC.

The chain has TRBV6-5 and TRBJ2-2, with a tentative D call TRBD1 (5 bases). This CDR3 has 14 amino acids. With 4 bases removed from V and 1 base from J, the gap between germline ends came to 7 bases. Germline V gene sequence: CDR1 MNHEY, CDR2 SVGAGI. This chain's CDR3 is CASSWTRNTGELFF. CDR3 DNA: TGTGCCAGCAGTTGGACAAGGAACACCGGGGAGCTGTTTTTT.

This chain joins TRBV29-1 and TRBJ1-1; TRBD1 matches at 7 bases. The trim removed 6 bases at V and 6 bases at J, leaving 4 bases unmatched. This CDR3 has 11 residues. Looked up from germline, CDR1 is SQVTM and CDR2 is ANQGSEA. For the CDR3, the DNA is TGCAGCGTGTTGACAGGGTCTGAAGCTTTCTTT. Amino acid sequence: CSVLTGSEAFF. Complete variable domain (other parts from reference TRBV29-1 and TRBJ1-1): SAVISQKPSRDICQRGTSLTIQCQVDSQVTMMFWYRQQPGQSLTLIATANQGSEATYESGFVIDKFPISRPNLTFSTLTVSNMSPEDSSIYLCSVLTGSEAFFGQGTRLTVV.

This chain uses TRBV15 with TRBJ2-3; no definite D call. Per the germline V gene, CDR1 is LNHNV and CDR2 is YYDKDF (reference sequence). The CDR3 consists of 13 residues. V was trimmed by 3 bases and J by 2 bases, leaving 6 bases between them. CDR3 in DNA: TGTGCCACCAGCAGGGCTCCCACAGATACGCAGTATTTT. It specifies CATSRAPTDTQYF. Full variable domain (remainder filled in from reference TRBV15 and TRBJ2-3): DAMVIQNPRYQVTQFGKPVTLSCSQTLNHNVMYWYQQKSSQAPKLLFHYYDKDFNNEADTPDNFQSRRPNTSFCFLDIRSPGLGDTAMYLCATSRAPTDTQYFGPGTRLTVL.

This clone appeared a single time. CDR3 DNA sequence: TGTGCCAGCAGTTTACGACAGACCTACACCTTC. Translating it yields CASSLRQTYTF. V gene TRBV6-6 combines with J gene TRBJ1-2; a weak D match, TRBD1 (5 bases). This CDR3 is 11 amino acids long. The V end was cut by 4 bases, the J end by 10 bases, with 10 bases between. Germline loops: CDR1 MNHNY, CDR2 SVGAGI (reference sequence).

CDR3 amino acids: CASSILRQGGFNQPQHF. For the CDR3, the DNA is TGTGCCAGTAGTATCCTTCGGCAGGGGGGCTTCAATCAGCCCCAGCATTTT. V and J are TRBV19 and TRBJ1-5; TRBD1 matches at 7 bases. Germline loops: CDR1 LNHDA, CDR2 SQIVND (reference sequence). J gave up 3 bases and V 3 bases, and 11 bases lay outside the gene matches. The CDR3 consists of 17 residues.

This clone was observed once. The genes are TRBV18 and TRBJ1-1; D not certain. The CDR3 runs 12 residues. V lost 5 bases to trimming and J lost 6 bases, with 10 bases between them. The germline gives CDR1 KGHSH, CDR2 LQKENI. The chain's CDR3 is CASSTDRAEAFF. DNA of the CDR3: TGTGCCAGCTCAACAGACCGAGCTGAAGCTTTCTTT.

V is TRBV27 and J is TRBJ2-5; 7 bases are a match to TRBD2. This CDR3 contains 14 residues. In germline, CDR1 is MNHEY, CDR2 SMNVEV (reference sequence). V lost 0 bases to trimming and J lost 2 bases; unmatched junction nucleotides: 0. The DNA of the CDR3 is TGTGCCAGCAGTTTATCCGGGGGGCAAGAGACCCAGTACTTC. Translating gives CASSLSGGQETQYF.

This sequence joins TRBV27 and TRBJ2-1; TRBD2 agrees at 8 bases. Germline loops: CDR1 MNHEY, CDR2 SMNVEV (reference sequence). The CDR3 covers 18 residues. Losses at the gene ends were 4 bases for V and 4 bases for J; bases not matched to a gene: 15. CDR3 region: CASSSPQGIGGGYNEQFF. DNA of the CDR3: TGTGCCAGCAGTTCGCCCCAGGGTATCGGGGGGGGTTACAATGAGCAGTTCTTC.

This clone was seen ten or more times. V usage is TRBV2 and J usage is TRBJ1-1; a weak D match, TRBD1 (6 bases). The CDR3 extends over 12 amino acids. Trimming removed 11 bases from V and 6 bases from J, with 16 bases in between. Germline V lookup: CDR1 SNHLY, CDR2 FYNNEI. The CDR3 loop is CAGKAGGPEAFF. CDR3 nucleotide sequence: TGTGCCGGAAAAGCGGGGGGGCCTGAAGCTTTCTTT.

The CDR3 protein is CASSSSGQFAYTF. The CDR3 nucleotides are TGTGCCAGCAGCTCCTCCGGACAGTTCGCCTACACCTTC. The V and J genes are TRBV12-3 or TRBV12-4 and TRBJ1-2; D possibly corresponds to TRBD1 (6 bases). Trimming pared 6 bases from V and 10 bases from J, leaving 18 bases between. The length of the CDR3 is 13 residues.

V usage is TRBV9 and J usage is TRBJ2-2; D may be TRBD2 (6 bases). Trimming took 3 bases from V and 6 from J, leaving 12 bases between them. In germline, CDR1 is SGDLS, CDR2 YYNGEE. CDR3 length equals 14 residues. As DNA, the CDR3 is TGTGCCAGCAGCGATAGCGGAAGGGCCGGGGAGCTGTTTTTT. It codes for CASSDSGRAGELFF.

The chain links TRBV6-5 to TRBJ1-1, with a tentative D call TRBD1 (5 bases). Germline V lookup: CDR1 MNHEY, CDR2 SVGAGI. CDR3 length: 13 residues. Trimming removed 7 bases at V and 7 bases at J, with 16 bases between. The CDR3 sequence is CASIREPGLEAFF. The DNA of the CDR3 is TGTGCCAGCATCAGGGAACCGGGACTTGAAGCTTTCTTT.

The chain carries TRBV29-1 and TRBJ2-7, with 7 nucleotides matching TRBD2. The germline gives CDR1 SQVTM, CDR2 ANQGSEA. The CDR3 consists of 13 residues. V trimming: 6 bases; J trimming: 6 bases; junction bases outside the gene matches: 11. The CDR3 DNA reads TGCAGCGTGGCCACCGGGCGGGGGTCCGAGCAGTACTTC. Translated, it gives CSVATGRGSEQYF.

The V and J genes are TRBV7-6 and TRBJ2-7; D unresolved. Germline V gene data show CDR1 as SGHVS and CDR2 as FNYEAQ. This CDR3 spans 13 amino acids. V lost 5 bases and J lost 1, with 9 bases in between. This CDR3 reads CASSPGPSYEQYF. As DNA, the CDR3 is TGTGCCAGCAGCCCAGGTCCTTCCTACGAGCAGTACTTC.

In this sample, this clone turned up once. This chain joins TRBV9 and TRBJ1-2; D not certain. Germline V CDR1 and CDR2: SGDLS, YYNGEE. V lost 0 bases, J lost 4 bases, and 10 bases lay in between. The CDR3 covers 14 residues. The CDR3 region has the DNA TGTGCCAGCAGCGTAGAGAGTCACCTCTATGGCTACACCTTC. It codes for CASSVESHLYGYTF.

The chain joins TRBV7-6 to TRBJ2-7; D is possibly TRBD1 (6 bases). Germline V gene data show CDR1 as SGHVS and CDR2 as FNYEAQ. Trimming cost V 5 bases and J 2 bases, with 19 bases left between them. This CDR3 has 16 residues. The CDR3 DNA follows: TGTGCCAGCAGCGAGGAACCGGGACACGGAACCTACGAGCAGTACTTC. Encoded protein: CASSEEPGHGTYEQYF.

The V gene is TRBV5-6, the J gene TRBJ1-1; the D is unclear. The germline gives CDR1 SGHDT, CDR2 YYEEEE. The CDR3 extends over 14 amino acids. The V gene lost 0 bases and the J gene lost 3 bases, with 9 bases spanning the gap. CDR3 DNA: TGTGCCAGCAGCTTGGGAACGAGGTACACTGAAGCTTTCTTT. Its protein is CASSLGTRYTEAFF.

This rearrangement joins TRBV28 to TRBJ2-1, with TRBD1 matching 7 bases. The CDR3 covers 16 residues. The V gene's germline CDR1 is MDHEN and CDR2 SYDVKM. Losses at the gene ends were 5 bases for V and 3 bases for J; bases not matched to a gene: 10. In nucleotides, the CDR3 is TGTGCCAGCAGTGGCGTCGGGGACAGTAGCTACAATGAGCAGTTCTTC. Residues: CASSGVGDSSYNEQFF.

The chain recombines TRBV14 with TRBJ1-1; tentatively, D is TRBD1 (6 bases). V was shortened by 1 base and J by 0 bases, with 9 bases between the two germline ends. This CDR3 has 15 amino acids. From germline, CDR1 is SGHDN and CDR2 FVKESK. The CDR3 DNA is TGTGCCAGCAGCCAAGGTTCAGGGGTGAACACTGAAGCTTTCTTT. The encoded protein is CASSQGSGVNTEAFF.

The genes are TRBV21-1 and TRBJ1-5. TRBV21-1 is described as a pseudogene. The CDR3 extends over 15 amino acids. CDR3 sequence (DNA): TGTGCCAGCAGCAAAGAAACGGGAGCTAATCAGCCCCAGCATTTT. This translates into CASSKETGANQPQHF.

The rearrangement links TRBV24-1 to TRBJ1-2, with TRBD1 as a possible D gene (5 bases). The CDR3 is 14 residues long. CDR1 KGHDR and CDR2 SFDVKD come from the germline V gene. Trimming stripped 3 bases from V and 0 bases from J, with 7 bases between. This CDR3 is CATSDQTANYGYTF. The DNA of the CDR3 is TGTGCCACCAGTGATCAGACAGCTAACTATGGCTACACCTTC.

This sequence joins TRBV2 and TRBJ1-2; 9 nucleotides align to TRBD1. V shed 5 bases and J 4 bases; nucleotides not matched to a gene: 5. This CDR3 has 14 amino acids. Germline assignment: CDR1 SNHLY and CDR2 FYNNEI. CDR3 amino acids: CASSQGDRVYGYTF. In nucleotides, the CDR3 is TGTGCCAGCAGTCAGGGGGACAGGGTCTATGGCTACACCTTC.

This clone was counted a single time. The chain employs TRBV5-6 and TRBJ1-1, with 8 positions matching TRBD1. This CDR3 is 15 amino acids long. V shed 4 bases and J 6 bases; nucleotides not matched to a gene: 11. From germline, CDR1 is SGHDT and CDR2 YYEEEE. The CDR3 reads CASSPRDRFSSEAFF. The CDR3, as DNA: TGTGCCAGCAGCCCCCGGGACAGGTTTTCTTCTGAAGCTTTCTTT.

This clone occurred a few times. This chain links TRBV5-8 with TRBJ1-2; D perhaps matches TRBD1 (5 bases). The CDR3 is 16 residues long. The germline V gene has CDR1 SGHTS and CDR2 YDEGEE. V lost 4 bases, J lost 2 bases, and 18 bases lay in between. The CDR3 region is CASSPSRGRENYGYTF. The CDR3 bases are TGTGCCAGCAGCCCGTCACGGGGGAGAGAAAACTATGGCTACACCTTC.